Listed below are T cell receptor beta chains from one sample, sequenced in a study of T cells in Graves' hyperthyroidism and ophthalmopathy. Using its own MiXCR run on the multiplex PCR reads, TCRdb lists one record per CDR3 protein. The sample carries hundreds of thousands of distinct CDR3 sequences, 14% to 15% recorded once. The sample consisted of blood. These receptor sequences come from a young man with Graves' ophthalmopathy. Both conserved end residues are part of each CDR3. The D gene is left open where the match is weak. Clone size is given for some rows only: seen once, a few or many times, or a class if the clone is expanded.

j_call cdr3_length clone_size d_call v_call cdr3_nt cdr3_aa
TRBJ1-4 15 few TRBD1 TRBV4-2 TGTGCCAGCAGCCAAGATACCAGGGGGCTAGAAAAACTGTTTTTT CASSQDTRGLEKLFF
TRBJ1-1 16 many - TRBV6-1 TGTGCCAGCAGTCAGGGACATGGGCGAAAGAACACTGAAGCTTTCTTT CASSQGHGRKNTEAFF
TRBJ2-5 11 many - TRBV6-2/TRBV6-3 TGTGCCAGCAGTTACCCAGAGACCCAGTACTTC CASSYPETQYF
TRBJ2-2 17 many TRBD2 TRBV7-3 TGTGCCAGCAGCTGGACGGTGACTAGCGGTAGCACCGGGGAGCTGTTTTTT CASSWTVTSGSTGELFF
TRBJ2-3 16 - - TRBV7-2 TGCGCCAGCAGCTTAACAACGTTCCGCCCCACAGATACGCGGTATTTT CASSLTTFRPTDTRYF
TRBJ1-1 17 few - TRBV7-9 TGTGCCAGCAGCCTCAACAAAAATACAGACTTGAACACTGAAGCTTTCTTT CASSLNKNTDLNTEAFF
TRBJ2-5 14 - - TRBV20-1 TGCAGTGCTGGTGGGGGGGCTATACAAGAGACCCAGTACTTC CSAGGGAIQETQYF
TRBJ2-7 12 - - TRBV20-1 TGCAGCGTTACCGGGCCTGGCGACGAGCAGTACTTC CSVTGPGDEQYF
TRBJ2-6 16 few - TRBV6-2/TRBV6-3 TGTGCCAGCAGTTTCCCAGGGGCCTCTGGGGCCAACGTCCTGACTTTC CASSFPGASGANVLTF
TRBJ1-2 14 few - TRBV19 TGTGCCAGTAGTCAACGACAGACATTGTATGGCTACACCTTC CASSQRQTLYGYTF
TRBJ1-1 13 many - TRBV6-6 TGTGCCAGCAGTTACAAACAGAACACTGAAGCTTTCTTT CASSYKQNTEAFF